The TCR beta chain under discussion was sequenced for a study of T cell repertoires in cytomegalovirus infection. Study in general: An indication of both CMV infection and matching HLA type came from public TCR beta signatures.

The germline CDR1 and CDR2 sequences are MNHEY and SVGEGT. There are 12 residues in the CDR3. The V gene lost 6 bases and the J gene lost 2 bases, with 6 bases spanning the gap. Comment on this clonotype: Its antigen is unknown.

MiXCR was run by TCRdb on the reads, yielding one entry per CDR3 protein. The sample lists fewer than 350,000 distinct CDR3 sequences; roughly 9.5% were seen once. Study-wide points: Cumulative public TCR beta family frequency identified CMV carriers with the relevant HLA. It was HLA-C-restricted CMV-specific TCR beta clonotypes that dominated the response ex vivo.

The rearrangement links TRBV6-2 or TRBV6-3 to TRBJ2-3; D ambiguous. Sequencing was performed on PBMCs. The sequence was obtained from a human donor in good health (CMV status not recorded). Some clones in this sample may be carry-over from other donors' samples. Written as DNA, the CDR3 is TGTGCCAGCAGGGGGTTCACAGATACGCAGTATTTT. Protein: CASRGFTDTQYF.